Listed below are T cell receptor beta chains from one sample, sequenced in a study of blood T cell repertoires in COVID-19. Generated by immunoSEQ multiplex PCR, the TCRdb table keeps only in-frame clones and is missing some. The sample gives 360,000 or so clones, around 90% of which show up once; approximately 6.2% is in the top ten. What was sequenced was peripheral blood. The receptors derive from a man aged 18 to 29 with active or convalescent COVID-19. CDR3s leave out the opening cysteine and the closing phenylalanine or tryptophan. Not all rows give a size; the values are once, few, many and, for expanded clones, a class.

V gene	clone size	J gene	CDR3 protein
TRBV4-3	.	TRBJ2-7	ASSQEGLAGEEQY
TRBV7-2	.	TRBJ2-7	ASSPTSGSSYEQY
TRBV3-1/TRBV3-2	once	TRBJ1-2	ASSRQTNYGYT
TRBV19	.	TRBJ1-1	ASRPRTTAGTEAF
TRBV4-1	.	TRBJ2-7	ASSQEGERSYEQY
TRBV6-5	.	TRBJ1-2	ASTRTGINYGYT
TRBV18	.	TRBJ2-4	ASSVDNRAPAKNIQY
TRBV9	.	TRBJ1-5	ASSVGSGSNQPQH
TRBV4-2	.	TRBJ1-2	ASSQAFKTANYGYT
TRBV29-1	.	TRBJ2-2	SGRDTGQGTGTPTGELF
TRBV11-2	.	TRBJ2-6	ASSFGGLSGANVLT
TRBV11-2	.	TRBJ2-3	ASSLVGGPTDTQY
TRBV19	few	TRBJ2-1	ASSIRGTSGAISSYNEQF
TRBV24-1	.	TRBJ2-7	ATSDPDRDSYEQY
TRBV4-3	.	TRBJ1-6	ASSREQGQGSPLH
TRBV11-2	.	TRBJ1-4	ASSLGLGVANEKLF
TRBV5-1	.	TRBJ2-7	ASSSAGTSFYEQY
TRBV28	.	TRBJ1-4	ASSLAGITKEKLF
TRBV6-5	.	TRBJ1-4	ASRLTGTVNEKLF
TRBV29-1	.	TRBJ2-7	SGGQDYEQY
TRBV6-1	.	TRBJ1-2	ASSEGGDSAGYT
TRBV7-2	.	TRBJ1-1	ASSLNTGGDTEAF
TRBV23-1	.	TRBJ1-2	ASSQPDRSYGYT
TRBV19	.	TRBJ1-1	ASSIRGRGTEAF
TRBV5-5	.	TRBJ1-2	ASSLAGVRGYT
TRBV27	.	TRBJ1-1	ASSQGVGGNTEAF
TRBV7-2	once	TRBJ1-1	ASSSDSSTEAF
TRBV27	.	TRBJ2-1	ASRTTGTGSYNEQF
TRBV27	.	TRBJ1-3	ASKEQDGGNTIY
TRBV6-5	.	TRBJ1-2	ASSYKGSNYGYT
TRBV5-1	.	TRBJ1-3	ASSRSGGAGNTIY
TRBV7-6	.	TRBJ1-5	ASSTGLDSNQPQH
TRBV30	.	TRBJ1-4	AWSVQGWRGGPKINEKLF
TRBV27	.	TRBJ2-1	ASSLTVPSGRI
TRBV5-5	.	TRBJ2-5	ASSLGGTQETQY
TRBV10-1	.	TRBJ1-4	ASRGALDRVYWANEKLF
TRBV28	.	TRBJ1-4	ASRTGSYEKLF
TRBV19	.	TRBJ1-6	APERGGKRATCSYNSPLH
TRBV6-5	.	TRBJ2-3	ATRSLAGGADTQY
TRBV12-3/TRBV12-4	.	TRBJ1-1	ASGASGNTEAF
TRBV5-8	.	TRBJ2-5	ASGPGQGLETQY
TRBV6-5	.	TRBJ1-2	ASSYGQGLNYGYT
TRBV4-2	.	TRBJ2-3	ASSQEFEADTQY
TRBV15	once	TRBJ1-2	ATSRDGQRRAGYT
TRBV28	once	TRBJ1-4	ASSPPGGGGDGNEKLF
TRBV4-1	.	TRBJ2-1	ASSRGTSGYNEQF
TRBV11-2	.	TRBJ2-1	ASSPGWNEQF
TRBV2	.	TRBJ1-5	ASSEGQVTQPQH
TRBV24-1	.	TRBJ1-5	ATSDSRSNQPQH
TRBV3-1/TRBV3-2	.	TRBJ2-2	ASSPTGGSTGELF
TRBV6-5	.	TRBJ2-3	ASSPDWGNTQY
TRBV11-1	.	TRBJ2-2	ASSHDGSGELF
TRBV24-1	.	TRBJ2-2	ATSPLAANTGELF
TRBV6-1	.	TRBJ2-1	ASSEAMGSRGSYNEQF
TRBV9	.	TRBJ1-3	ASSVTGGAGNTIY